One sample yielded the 28 T cell receptor beta chains listed below, sequenced in a study of blood T cells in healthy people across ages. A second PCR of 7 to 11 cycles used a sample-barcoded 5' primer and a J-beta primer mix. TCRdb re-called the 5' RACE reads with MiXCR, one entry per CDR3 protein. The sample contains 780,000 or so distinct CDR3 sequences, roughly three fifths of which appear only once. Sequencing used blood. These receptors were collected from a man in his forties or fifties in good health.

The J gene is TRBJ1-1, the V gene TRBV12-3 or TRBV12-4; TRBD1 aligns across 7 bases. This CDR3 has 15 amino acids. V gave up 7 bases and J gave up 3 bases; unmatched junction bases: 11. CDR3 in amino acids: CASTFLTGDDTEAFF. The CDR3 DNA reads TGTGCCAGCACCTTCCTCACAGGGGACGACACTGAAGCTTTCTTT.

This clonotype has just a few counts. The rearrangement joins TRBV21-1 to TRBJ2-6; the DNA was not compared with TRBD1, the D call given in the table. TRBV21-1 is designated a pseudogene. CDR3 length: 17 residues. CDR3 in amino acids: CASSSRGLESGANVLTF. CDR3 coding DNA: TGTGCCAGCAGCTCCCGGGGGCTAGAATCTGGGGCCAACGTCCTGACTTTC.

This clonotype was seen a handful of times. This sequence joins TRBV27 and TRBJ2-1, with D possibly being TRBD2 (5 bases). V lost 8 bases to trimming and J lost 10 bases, with 12 bases between them. This CDR3 region has 11 residues. Germline loops: CDR1 MNHEY, CDR2 SMNVEV (reference sequence). The CDR3 nucleotides read TGTGCCAGCCGACTATACGAGGAGCAGTTCTTC. Encoded protein: CASRLYEEQFF.

The rearrangement uses TRBV7-2 and TRBJ2-4, with 9 bases aligning to TRBD1. CDR1 SGHTA and CDR2 FQGNSA come from the germline V gene. The V and J ends lost 5 bases and 8 bases, in that order; junction bases with no gene match: 7. The CDR3 consists of 14 residues. The CDR3 bases are TGTGCCAGCAGCCCAATGACAGGGGGAGACATTCAGTACTTC. This translates into CASSPMTGGDIQYF.

This clonotype was picked up a small number of times. The rearrangement joins TRBV20-1 to TRBJ2-5, with D uncertain. Germline CDR1 DFQATT, CDR2 SNEGSKA (reference sequence). Trimming took 5 bases from V and 2 from J, leaving 3 bases between them. The CDR3 extends over 10 amino acids. The CDR3 loop reads CSAGQETQYF. The CDR3 nucleotides read TGCAGTGCTGGGCAAGAGACCCAGTACTTC.

The CDR3 DNA is TGTGCCAGCAGTTTGACGGACAGGATCTACGAGCAGTACTTC. This translates into CASSLTDRIYEQYF. The rearrangement uses TRBV28 and TRBJ2-7; 7 bases match TRBD1. The length of the CDR3 is 14 residues. J was trimmed by 3 bases and V by 3 bases; bases with no gene match: 5. CDR1 and CDR2 (germline): MDHEN, SYDVKM.

This chain uses TRBV3-1 with TRBJ2-1, with no clear D. The germline CDR1 and CDR2 sequences are LGHDT and YNNKEL (reference sequence). V dropped 1 base and J dropped 9 bases, with 10 bases sitting between them. CDR3 length: 13 residues. CDR3 protein: CASSQALGGEQFF. DNA for the CDR3: TGTGCCAGCAGCCAAGCTCTGGGCGGTGAGCAGTTCTTC.

The V and J genes are TRBV7-9 and TRBJ2-1; unclear D gene. The J call may not be correct, given that the DNA end is closer to TRBJ2-7. The CDR3 has 16 amino acids. Germline assignment: CDR1 SEHNR and CDR2 FQNEAQ (reference sequence). CDR3 nucleotide sequence: TGTGCCAGCAGCCCGTCGCGCAGACTCTCCTACAATGAGCAGTACTTC. It yields the protein CASSPSRRLSYNEQYF.

This clonotype was detected once. The CDR3 nucleotides read TGTGCCAGCAGCGGGGTTGGGGATAGCTCCTACAATGAGCAGTTCTTC. This gives the protein CASSGVGDSSYNEQFF. This rearrangement joins TRBV5-5 to TRBJ2-1; D uncertain. CDR1 is SGHKS, CDR2 YYEKEE, per germline (reference sequence). The V end lost 4 bases, the J end lost 0 bases, and 14 bases lay between the germline ends. This CDR3 spans 16 amino acids.

In its sample, this clonotype was seen a few times. V is TRBV20-1 and J is TRBJ2-3; D tentatively reads TRBD1 or TRBD2 (5 bases each). CDR1 is DFQATT and CDR2 is SNEGSKA in the germline V gene (reference sequence). This CDR3 spans 13 amino acids. The CDR3 DNA reads as TGCAGCATAGATGGGGACAGCACAGATACGCAGTATTTT. Translating gives CSIDGDSTDTQYF.

The chain combines TRBV18 with TRBJ1-2, with D uncertain. V was trimmed by 3 bases and J by 1 base, leaving 12 bases between them. CDR1 KGHSH and CDR2 LQKENI come from the germline V gene. The CDR3 extends over 15 amino acids. The CDR3 nucleotides are TGTGCCAGCTCACCCCTACAACAGAGTAACTATGGCTACACCTTC. This translates into CASSPLQQSNYGYTF.

The V call is TRBV12-3 or TRBV12-4, the J call TRBJ2-3, with D hard to call. The V and J ends lost 5 bases and 9 bases respectively, with 18 bases between them. This CDR3 is built from 14 residues. The DNA for the CDR3 is TGTGCCAGCAGTGTGGCAGAAACTACCCGGACGCAGTATTTT. It is translated as CASSVAETTRTQYF.

This rearrangement joins TRBV12-3 or TRBV12-4 to TRBJ2-1, with TRBD2 matching over 12 bases. Losses at the gene ends were 3 bases for V and 7 bases for J; bases not matched to a gene: 7. The CDR3 extends over 16 amino acids. CDR3 sequence (DNA): TGTGCCAGCAGTTTTCTAGCGGGAGGGCCGGGTAATGAGCAGTTCTTC. The encoded protein is CASSFLAGGPGNEQFF.

As concerns this clonotype: One end of the junction does not line up with germline, which may come from a read error. The chain employs TRBV4-1 and TRBJ2-7, with 10 bases that match TRBD1. Germline CDR1 is MGHRA and CDR2 is YSYEKL. This CDR3 is 14 amino acids long. Written as DNA, the CDR3 is TGCGCCAGCAGCCGCGGGACAGGGGTCTACGGGCAGTACTTC. This codes for CASSRGTGVYGQYF.

The chain combines TRBV27 with TRBJ2-1; D is uncertain. The J call may be faulty, since TRBJ2-7 better matches the DNA end. The CDR3 length is 12 residues. Germline lookup yields CDR1 MNHEY and CDR2 SMNVEV (reference sequence). CDR3 nucleotide sequence: TGTGCCAGCAGGGGCCTAACCCACGAGCAGTACTTC. Its translation: CASRGLTHEQYF.

The J gene is TRBJ2-7, the V gene TRBV4-3; the D is unclear. Germline V CDR1 and CDR2: LGHNA, YSLEER. The germline V and J ends were trimmed by 1 base and 0 bases, with 13 bases remaining between them. The CDR3 is 16 residues long. The CDR3 loop reads CASSQGKSGPSYEQYF. Written as DNA, the CDR3 is TGCGCCAGCAGCCAAGGGAAGTCTGGACCCTCCTACGAGCAGTACTTC.

This clonotype was observed at least ten times. The chain links TRBV20-1 to TRBJ1-4; D gene ambiguous. The V gene lost 0 bases and the J gene lost 4 bases, with 12 bases spanning the gap. The V gene's germline CDR1 is DFQATT and CDR2 SNEGSKA (reference sequence). The CDR3 runs 15 residues. The CDR3 bases are TGCAGTGCTAGAGATCAGCGGTCTGATAATGAAAAACTGTTTTTT. The encoded protein is CSARDQRSDNEKLFF.

The CDR3 coding sequence is TGCGCCAGCAGCCTCGGGACGGGCTCCGGGACAGCTGGAAACACCATATATTTT. Translating it yields CASSLGTGSGTAGNTIYF. The chain combines TRBV5-1 with TRBJ1-3, with 7 bases fitting TRBD1. In germline, CDR1 is SGHRS, CDR2 YFSETQ. CDR3 size: 18 residues. V lost 4 bases to trimming and J lost 2 bases; unmatched junction nucleotides: 15.

The chain couples TRBV12-3 or TRBV12-4 to TRBJ2-1; D remains unclear. The CDR3 spans 14 residues. The ends were cut back, 10 bases at V and 0 bases at J, with 13 bases in the middle. CDR3 amino acids: CATLGRSSYNEQFF. The CDR3 coding sequence is TGTGCCACCTTGGGTCGGAGCTCCTACAATGAGCAGTTCTTC.

The rearrangement uses TRBV28 and TRBJ2-4, with D perhaps given as TRBD1 or TRBD2 (5 bases each). The DNA end lines up better with TRBJ2-7; the J call may be wrong. The germline gives CDR1 MDHEN, CDR2 SYDVKM. The CDR3 length is 14 residues. The CDR3 region has the DNA TGTGCCAGCAGCGACAGCGGTCGGCTTAACGAGCAGTACTTC. As protein: CASSDSGRLNEQYF.

The rearrangement uses TRBV29-1 and TRBJ2-7; possibly TRBD1 or TRBD2 for D (5 bases each). Trimming cost V 4 bases and J 0 bases, with 13 bases left between them. Germline assignment: CDR1 SQVTM and CDR2 ANQGSEA. The CDR3 has 14 residues. Written as DNA, the CDR3 is TGCAGCGTTGGGTTATCAGGGAGCTCCTACGAGCAGTACTTC. Amino acid sequence: CSVGLSGSSYEQYF.

V is TRBV28 and J is TRBJ2-1, with 9 nucleotides matching TRBD1. The V gene's germline CDR1 is MDHEN and CDR2 SYDVKM. The CDR3 is 13 amino acids. Trimming took 6 bases from V and 7 from J; bases not matched to a gene: 4. CDR3 sequence reads: CASRGQGLNEQFF. The CDR3 coding sequence is TGTGCCAGCAGGGGACAGGGTTTGAATGAGCAGTTCTTC. The whole variable domain, filled in from reference TRBV28 and TRBJ2-1, reads DVKVTQSSRYLVKRTGEKVFLECVQDMDHENMFWYRQDPGLGLRLIYFSYDVKMKEKGDIPEGYSVSREKKERFSLILESASTNQTSMYLCASRGQGLNEQFFGPGTRLTVL.

The chain joins TRBV28 to TRBJ2-7; D gene uncertain. Per the germline V gene, CDR1 is MDHEN and CDR2 is SYDVKM. The CDR3 covers 14 residues. Trimming pared 6 bases from V and 1 base from J, leaving 13 bases between. CDR3 nucleotides: TGTGCCAGCAGAACCGCGCATCCGTCCTACGAGCAGTACTTC. Translation gives CASRTAHPSYEQYF.

There are a few counts of this clonotype. This chain connects TRBV5-4 to TRBJ2-3; D is perhaps TRBD2 (5 bases). Per germline, CDR1 SGHNT and CDR2 YYREEE (reference sequence). V lost 4 bases, J lost 3 bases, and 12 bases lay in between. The CDR3 has 14 residues. CDR3 amino acids: CASSPWTVTDTQYF. The CDR3, as DNA: TGTGCCAGCAGCCCCTGGACTGTTACAGATACGCAGTATTTT.

The chain has TRBV4-2 and TRBJ2-1; 9 bases line up with TRBD2. CDR1 and CDR2 (germline): LGHNA, YNFKEQ. The CDR3 length is 16 residues. The ends lost 3 bases at V and 7 bases at J; junction bases unmatched: 10. The CDR3 here is CASSQDPGLAPNEQFF. The DNA of the CDR3 is TGTGCCAGCAGCCAGGACCCGGGACTAGCTCCAAATGAGCAGTTCTTC.

CDR3 in DNA: TGTGCCAGCAGTTACATCGGGGAGGAGACGTACGAGCAGTACTTC. Translated, it gives CASSYIGEETYEQYF. The chain carries TRBV6-5 and TRBJ2-7; D may be TRBD2 (6 bases). Trimming shortened V by 2 bases and J by 4 bases, and 15 bases separated the two germline ends. The CDR3 loop spans 15 amino acids. Germline V gives CDR1 MNHEY, CDR2 SVGAGI.

The chain couples TRBV3-1 to TRBJ2-4; D might be TRBD1 (6 bases). The CDR3 runs 16 residues. The V and J ends lost 4 bases and 0 bases respectively, with 13 bases between them. Germline lookup yields CDR1 LGHDT and CDR2 YNNKEL (reference sequence). CDR3 sequence reads: CASSLRTALAKNIQYF. In nucleotides, the CDR3 is TGTGCCAGCAGCCTAAGGACAGCGCTAGCCAAAAACATTCAGTACTTC.

This chain connects TRBV20-1 to TRBJ2-4; D is unclear. Gene TRBJ2-7 matches the end of the DNA better, so the J call may be wrong. Germline V gives CDR1 DFQATT, CDR2 SNEGSKA (reference sequence). The CDR3 loop spans 14 amino acids. For the CDR3, the DNA is TGCAGTGCTAGAGTTGTGGCCAGGCGAAACGAGCAGTACTTC. As protein: CSARVVARRNEQYF.